This T cell receptor (beta chain) comes out of a study of T cells in Graves' hyperthyroidism and ophthalmopathy (dated by TCRdb to between 2018 and 2021). Regarding the complete study: Peripheral blood samples were taken at initial diagnosis, before any treatment was given. The paper reports TCR Vbeta CDR3 sequencing of roughly 140 peripheral blood samples: around 41 ophthalmopathy, over 70 hyperthyroidism and 17 progressor patients. In over five Graves' hyperthyroidism patients, the study also compared T-cell repertoires from thyroid tissue with T-cell repertoires from blood. The 85 to 100 discovery patients were divided at random into training and test sets in a 7:3 ratio. Prospective prediction of ophthalmopathy was tested in an independent validation cohort of approximately 19 hyperthyroidism patients and around 16 patients who later progressed to ophthalmopathy. To identify TCR V-J signatures that set the groups apart, the researchers used a discovery cohort of about a hundred patients, made up of 40 to 45 with Graves' ophthalmopathy and 57 with stable Graves' hyperthyroidism. After blood sampling, hyperthyroidism patients were treated with methimazole at a starting dose of 30 mg daily, and ophthalmopathy patients were treated with high-dose intravenous methylprednisolone.

Amplification of TCR beta CDR3 regions was carried out from RNA transcripts. A first-round RT-PCR of the TCR CDR3 used the HTBI primer set with the Qiagen OneStep RT-PCR kit. The libraries were constructed in a second round of multiplex PCR and then size-selected and purified. The libraries were sequenced on an Illumina HiSeq2000 using paired-end 100 bp reads. From the authors' description of their analysis: Raw data were processed with SOAPnuke, discarding reads with adapters, uncalled bases, mean Phred below 15, or no exact constant-primer or identifier match. COPE v1.2.5 was used to merge the high-quality paired reads, and each unique nucleotide sequence was defined as a clonotype. MiTCR v1.1 was used to align clonotypes to the IMGT TRBV, TRBD and TRBJ reference segments. Analysis was restricted to V-J combinations with a frequency above 0.0001, which covered over 98% of repertoires. A TCS score was defined as the ratio of F50 (clonal expansion) to E x V (chaos), with BLOSUM62-based TCRdist applied between CDR3 peptides within each V-J. Welch's t-statistics and random forest reduced approximately 520 V-J features to 13, which were used in a naive Bayes classifier (R e1071). In-frame beta chains were kept once TCRdb had trimmed the public reads at Q25 with fastp and called clones with MiXCR. Every CDR3 protein is listed once, alongside the most common genes and DNA of its rows. The V and J calls shown here were made by TCRdb, not taken from the authors' results. The sample has some 300,000 distinct CDR3 sequences on record, roughly 18% of them singletons. In total, the top ten clones hold roughly 39% of the sample.

V is trimmed back by 8 bases and J by 1 base, and the junction contains 2 bases that no gene match accounts for. From a lookup of the germline V gene, CDR1 and CDR2 are SNHLY and FYNNEI. The CDR3 runs 13 amino acids, cysteine and phenylalanine included. Just the 39-base CDR3 DNA is kept, in frame starting at base 1. Paper-wide results and their limitations: In validation, the model predicted progression to ophthalmopathy with over 65% sensitivity and roughly 72% specificity, a median of about 6 months before onset. Sample size was not statistically predetermined, and blinding of investigators to group allocation was not performed. Most expanded thyroid clonotypes (frequency above 0.001) were also detected in blood, suggesting blood repertoires may reflect thyroid immune responses. In cross-validation, a model built on a 13 V-J signature told ophthalmopathy apart from stable hyperthyroidism with about 90% sensitivity and approximately 81% specificity, and in testing the same model reached 80%/75%.

Ophthalmopathy patients had moderately to severely active disease, with a Clinical Activity Score of 3 or more, a NOSPECS grade of 4 or more, and a disease duration of less than 3 months. Patients with uncontrolled infections, other autoimmune diseases, pregnancy or lactation were excluded. Diagnoses relied on clinical symptoms, serum thyroxine and TRAb, thyroid ultrasound and orbital computed tomography. PBMCs were isolated from about 9.2 ml of fresh peripheral blood by Ficoll-Paque density gradient centrifugation. Total RNA was extracted with Trizol reagent, and quality was checked on an Agilent 2100 Bioanalyzer. Comment on this clonotype: It lacks a known antigen. Base qualities are not recorded, but no much larger clone differs from it by a single base.

Rearrangement joined TRBV2 to TRBJ2-3; 8 of the junction bases match TRBD1. This receptor was obtained from a middle-aged man with Graves' ophthalmopathy. The source material was blood. The nucleotide sequence reads as follows: TGTGCCAGCCTGGGACAGGGCACAGATACGCAGTATTTT. It translates to CASLGQGTDTQYF.